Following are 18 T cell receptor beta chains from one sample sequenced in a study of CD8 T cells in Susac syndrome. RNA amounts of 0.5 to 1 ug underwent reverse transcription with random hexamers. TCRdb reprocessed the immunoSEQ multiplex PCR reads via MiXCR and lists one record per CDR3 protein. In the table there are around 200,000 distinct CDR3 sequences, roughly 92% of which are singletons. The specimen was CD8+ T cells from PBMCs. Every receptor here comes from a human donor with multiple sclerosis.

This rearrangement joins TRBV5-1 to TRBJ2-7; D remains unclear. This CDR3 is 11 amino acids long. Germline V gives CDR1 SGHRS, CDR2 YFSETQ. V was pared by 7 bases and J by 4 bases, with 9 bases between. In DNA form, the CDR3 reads TGCGCCAGCGCTGACGGATACGAGCAGTACTTC. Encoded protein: CASADGYEQYF.

The CDR3 sequence is CASSQDITGNYGYTF. The DNA for the CDR3 is TGCGCCAGCAGCCAAGATATTACAGGCAACTATGGCTACACCTTC. J is TRBJ1-2 and V is TRBV4-3; D might be TRBD1 (5 bases). V was shortened by 0 bases and J by 2 bases, with 10 bases between the two germline ends. CDR3 length: 15 amino acids. Germline loops: CDR1 LGHNA, CDR2 YSLEER.

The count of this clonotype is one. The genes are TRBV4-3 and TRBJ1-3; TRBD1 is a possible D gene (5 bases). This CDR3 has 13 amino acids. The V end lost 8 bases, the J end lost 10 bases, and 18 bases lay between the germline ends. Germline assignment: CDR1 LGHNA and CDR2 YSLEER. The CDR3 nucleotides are TGCGCCAGCGAGGACAATACCCGGAGAACCATATATTTT. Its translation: CASEDNTRRTIYF.

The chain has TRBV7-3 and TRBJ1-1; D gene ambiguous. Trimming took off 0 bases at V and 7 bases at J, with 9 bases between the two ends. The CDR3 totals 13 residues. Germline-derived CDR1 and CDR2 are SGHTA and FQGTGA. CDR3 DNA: TGTGCCAGCAGCTTAACGATAACCAGTGAAGCTTTCTTT. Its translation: CASSLTITSEAFF.

CDR3 region: CAWSGLISGANVLTF. As DNA, the CDR3 is TGTGCCTGGAGTGGCCTGATCTCTGGGGCCAACGTCCTGACTTTC. This chain links TRBV30 with TRBJ2-6; D ambiguous. CDR3 length: 15 amino acids. V dropped 1 base and J dropped 0 bases, with 7 bases sitting between them. CDR1 and CDR2 from the germline V gene are GTSNPN and SVGIG (reference sequence).

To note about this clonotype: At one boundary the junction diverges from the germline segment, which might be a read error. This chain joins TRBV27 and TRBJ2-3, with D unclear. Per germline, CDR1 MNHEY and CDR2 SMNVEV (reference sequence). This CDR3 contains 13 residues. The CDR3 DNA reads TGTGCCAGCAGTCTATCAAACCCCGATACGCAGTATTTT. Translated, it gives CASSLSNPDTQYF.

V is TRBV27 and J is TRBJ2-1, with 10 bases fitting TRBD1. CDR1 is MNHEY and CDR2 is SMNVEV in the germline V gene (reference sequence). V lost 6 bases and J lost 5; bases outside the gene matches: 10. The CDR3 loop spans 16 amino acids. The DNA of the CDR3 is TGTGCCAGCAGGATCTATATAGGGACAGGGGACAATGAGCAGTTCTTC. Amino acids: CASRIYIGTGDNEQFF.

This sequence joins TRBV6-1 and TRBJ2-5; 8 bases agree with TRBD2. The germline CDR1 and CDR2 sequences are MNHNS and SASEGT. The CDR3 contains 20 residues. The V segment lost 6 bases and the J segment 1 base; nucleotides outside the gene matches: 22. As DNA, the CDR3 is TGTGCCAGCAGCCTCCTTCCTACGAATGTCCGGGGGGGCCCCCAAGAGACCCAGTACTTC. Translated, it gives CASSLLPTNVRGGPQETQYF.

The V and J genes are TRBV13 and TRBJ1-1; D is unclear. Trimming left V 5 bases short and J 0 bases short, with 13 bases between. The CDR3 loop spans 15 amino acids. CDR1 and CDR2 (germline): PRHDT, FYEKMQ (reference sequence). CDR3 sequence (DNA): TGTGCCAGCAGCCAAGGGTTCCCCATGAACACTGAAGCTTTCTTT. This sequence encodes CASSQGFPMNTEAFF.

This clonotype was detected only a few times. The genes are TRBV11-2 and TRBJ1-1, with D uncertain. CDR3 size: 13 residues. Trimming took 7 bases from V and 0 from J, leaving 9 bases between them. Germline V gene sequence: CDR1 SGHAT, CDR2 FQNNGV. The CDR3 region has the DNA TGTGCCAGCAAATTAGAGGTGAACACTGAAGCTTTCTTT. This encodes CASKLEVNTEAFF.

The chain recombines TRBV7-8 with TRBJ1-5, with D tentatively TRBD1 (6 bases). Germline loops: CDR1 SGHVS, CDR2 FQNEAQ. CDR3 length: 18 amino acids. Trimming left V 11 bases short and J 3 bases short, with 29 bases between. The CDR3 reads CAPLKRQGTNGYNQPQHF. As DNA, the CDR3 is TGTGCCCCATTAAAACGGCAGGGGACGAACGGGTACAATCAGCCCCAGCATTTT.

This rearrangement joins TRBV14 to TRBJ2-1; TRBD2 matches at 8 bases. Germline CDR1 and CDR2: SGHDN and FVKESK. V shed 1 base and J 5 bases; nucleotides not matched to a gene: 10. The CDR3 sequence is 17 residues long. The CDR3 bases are TGTGCCAGCAGCCAAGCCCTCGGGAGGGCTAGTCACAATGAGCAGTTCTTC. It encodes CASSQALGRASHNEQFF.

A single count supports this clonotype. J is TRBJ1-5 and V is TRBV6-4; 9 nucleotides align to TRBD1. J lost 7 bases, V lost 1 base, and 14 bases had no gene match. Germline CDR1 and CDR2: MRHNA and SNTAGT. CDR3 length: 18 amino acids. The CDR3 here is CASSDLPGQGRLEQPQHF. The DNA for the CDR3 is TGTGCCAGCAGTGACTTACCTGGACAGGGGCGTCTTGAGCAGCCCCAGCATTTT.

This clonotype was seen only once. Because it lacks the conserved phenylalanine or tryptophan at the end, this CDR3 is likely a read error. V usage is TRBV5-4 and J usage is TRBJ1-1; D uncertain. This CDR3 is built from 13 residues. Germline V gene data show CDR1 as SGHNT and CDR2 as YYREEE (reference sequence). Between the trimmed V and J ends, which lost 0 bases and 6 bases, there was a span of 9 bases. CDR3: CASSLAETSEAFL. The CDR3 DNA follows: TGTGCCAGCAGCTTGGCCGAGACATCTGAAGCTTTCTTG.

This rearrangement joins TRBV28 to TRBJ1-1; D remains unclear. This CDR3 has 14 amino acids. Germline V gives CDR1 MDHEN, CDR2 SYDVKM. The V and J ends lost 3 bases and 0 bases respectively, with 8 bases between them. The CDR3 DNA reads TGTGCCAGCAGTTTTCGAGGGCTGAACACTGAAGCTTTCTTT. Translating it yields CASSFRGLNTEAFF.

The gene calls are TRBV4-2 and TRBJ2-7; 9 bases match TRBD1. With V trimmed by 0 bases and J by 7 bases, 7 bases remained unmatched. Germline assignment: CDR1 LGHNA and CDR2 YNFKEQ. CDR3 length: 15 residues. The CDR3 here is CASSQEDTGGGEQYF. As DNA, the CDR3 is TGTGCCAGCAGCCAAGAAGATACAGGGGGCGGAGAGCAGTACTTC.

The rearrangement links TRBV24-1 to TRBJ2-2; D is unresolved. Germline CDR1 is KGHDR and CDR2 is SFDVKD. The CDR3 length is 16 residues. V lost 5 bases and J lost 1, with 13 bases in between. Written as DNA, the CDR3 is TGTGCCACCAGTGGGAGTGAGGAGCTGAACACCGGGGAGCTGTTTTTT. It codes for CATSGSEELNTGELFF.

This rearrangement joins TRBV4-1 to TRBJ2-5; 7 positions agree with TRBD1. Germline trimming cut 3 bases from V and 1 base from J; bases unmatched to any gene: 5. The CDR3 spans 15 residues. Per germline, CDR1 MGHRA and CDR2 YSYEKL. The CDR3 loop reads CASSHLRDSQETQYF. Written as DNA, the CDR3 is TGCGCCAGCAGCCACCTACGGGACAGCCAAGAGACCCAGTACTTC.